This T cell receptor beta chain was recovered during a study of OX40 agonist ivuxolimab in advanced cancers. For this clone: What it binds is not known.

TCRdb's copy holds only in-frame clones and misses some; the assay was immunoSEQ multiplex PCR. The sample has tens of thousands of clones, under 90% seen once. Whole-study results and caveats: Low normalized T-cell clonal expansion also characterized some of the nonresponders. The antigens recognized by the expanded peripheral T cells, that is their antigen specificity, were not determined.

This CDR3 is built from 16 residues. The germline CDR1 and CDR2 sequences are SGDLS and YYNGEE. The J segment lost 2 bases and the V segment lost 0 bases, leaving 5 bases of the junction unmatched. This sample comprised CD4+ or CD8+ T cells sorted from blood, obtained in a trial of the OX40 agonist ivuxolimab. V is TRBV9 and J is TRBJ2-1, with TRBD2 identical over 7 bases. This clonotype was sampled from an adult with an advanced solid tumor such as melanoma, head and neck, liver or kidney cancer. The CDR3 bases are TGTGCCAGCAGCGTAGACGCGGGAGTGGCCTACAATGAGCAGTTCTTC. This translates into CASSVDAGVAYNEQFF.